This T cell receptor beta chain is from a study of PD-1 blockade in classical Hodgkin lymphoma. General observations from the study: It was among complete responders that baseline diversity resembled that of newly diagnosed patients.

On this clone: Its antigen is not identified.

Described time point: cycle 4 day 1 (C4D1), after less than seven weeks of nivolumab. Autologous stem cell transplantation was followed by relapse in every patient, and brentuximab vedotin exposure varied. Magnetic depletion of unwanted cells isolated CD4+ T cells from thawed PBMCs. Sequenced by immunoSEQ multiplex PCR; TCRdb stores in-frame clones only, minus some. The repertoire includes about 30,000 clones, about 85% of them detected once, and 0.4% to 0.45% sits in the top ten. The source material was CD4+ T cells from blood, sampled before the fourth cycle of nivolumab. The source of this sequence is a human donor with classical Hodgkin lymphoma.

DNA of the CDR3: TGCGCCAGCAGACACGGGACATTCGGAGAGACCCAGTACTTC. Translated, it gives CASRHGTFGETQYF. The chain recombines TRBV10-2 with TRBJ2-5; the D gene is possibly TRBD1 (6 bases). Trimming removed 6 bases from V and 4 bases from J, with 15 bases in between. The CDR3 loop spans 14 amino acids. CDR1 WSHSY and CDR2 SAAADI come from the germline V gene.